One and the same sample provided the 24 T cell receptor beta chains below, sequenced in a study of T cells in Graves' hyperthyroidism and ophthalmopathy (dated by TCRdb to the late 2010s). Library method: multiplex PCR. The sample was run on an Illumina HiSeq 2000. The TCR beta CDR3 regions were amplified from RNA transcripts. The TCR CDR3 was subjected to a first round of RT-PCR using the HTBI primer set and the Qiagen OneStep RT-PCR kit. TCRdb handled the public reads itself, with Q25 trimming in fastp and clone calling in MiXCR, and kept productive beta chains. Each entry is one CDR3 protein sequence, shown with its most common DNA and genes. Recorded for this sample are 650,000 to 850,000 distinct CDR3 sequences; around 20% of them occurred a single time. The ten largest clones capture 15% to 20% of the sample. The specimen was blood. The receptors derive from a woman in her forties or fifties with Graves' hyperthyroidism that later progressed to Graves' ophthalmopathy.

This clonotype was recorded at least ten times. The chain recombines TRBV15 with TRBJ1-2, with no clear D. Germline lookup yields CDR1 LNHNV and CDR2 YYDKDF (reference sequence). This CDR3 is built from 17 residues. Trimming stripped 0 bases from V and 4 bases from J, with 18 bases between. CDR3 protein: CATSREAGRRLPYGYTF. For the CDR3, the DNA is TGTGCCACCAGCAGAGAAGCGGGTAGGCGACTTCCCTATGGCTACACCTTC.

This clonotype was observed many times. The rearrangement joins TRBV18 to TRBJ2-7; 9 bases match TRBD1. The CDR3 runs 15 residues. CDR1 and CDR2 from the germline V gene are KGHSH and LQKENI. Unmatched junction bases numbered 9, after V lost 3 bases and J lost 6 bases. CDR3 protein: CASSPSGTGSLEQYF. The DNA for the CDR3 is TGTGCCAGCTCACCCTCCGGGACAGGGTCACTCGAGCAGTACTTC.

The rearrangement joins TRBV7-9 to TRBJ1-6; D is ambiguous. V lost 1 base and J lost 14, with 9 bases in between. This CDR3 comprises 12 residues. Germline CDR1 reads SEHNR; CDR2 reads FQNEAQ (reference sequence). CDR3 sequence reads: CASSLEPKALHF. The CDR3 DNA is TGTGCCAGCAGCTTAGAGCCGAAGGCCCTCCACTTT.

The V gene is TRBV6-2 or TRBV6-3, the J gene TRBJ2-1, with no clear D. The CDR3 has 19 residues. V was cut by 0 bases and J by 0 bases, with 18 bases left in between. CDR1 is MNHEY, CDR2 SVGEGT, per germline. CDR3 protein: CASSYSIEPPLNSYNEQFF. The DNA for the CDR3 is TGTGCCAGCAGTTACTCGATAGAGCCTCCTCTCAACTCCTACAATGAGCAGTTCTTC.

The sample holds a few counts of this clonotype. This rearrangement joins TRBV29-1 to TRBJ2-2, with D perhaps TRBD1 (6 bases). CDR1 is SQVTM, CDR2 ANQGSEA, per germline. The CDR3 has 14 amino acids. Trimming left V 7 bases short and J 0 bases short, with 12 bases between. The chain's CDR3 is CSGQEASNTGELFF. In nucleotides, the CDR3 is TGCAGCGGACAGGAGGCGTCGAACACCGGGGAGCTGTTTTTT.

The DNA of the CDR3 is TGCGCCAGCAGCCCTGCCGGGCTAGCGGGGGGCCAAAATTTTTACGAGCAGTACTTC. Its protein product is CASSPAGLAGGQNFYEQYF. V gene TRBV4-1 combines with J gene TRBJ2-7; 11 nucleotides align to TRBD2. The CDR3 has 19 residues. J was trimmed by 4 bases and V by 4 bases; bases with no gene match: 18. CDR1 and CDR2 (germline): MGHRA, YSYEKL.

The chain recombines TRBV20-1 with TRBJ2-5; TRBD1 aligns across 8 bases. There are 14 residues in the CDR3. After removal of 1 base from V and 0 bases from J, the junction contained 1 base not matched to a gene. The V gene's germline CDR1 is DFQATT and CDR2 SNEGSKA (reference sequence). The CDR3 sequence is CSARGDRNQETQYF. For the CDR3, the DNA is TGCAGTGCTAGAGGGGACAGGAACCAAGAGACCCAGTACTTC.

This clonotype was seen more than once but under ten times. The J gene is TRBJ1-5, the V gene TRBV20-1; TRBD1 is a possible D gene (6 bases). This CDR3 is 14 amino acids long. Trimming cost V 5 bases and J 5 bases, with 16 bases left between them. Germline loops: CDR1 DFQATT, CDR2 SNEGSKA (reference sequence). CDR3 residues: CSACRDMGDQPQHF. CDR3 in DNA: TGCAGTGCTTGCCGGGACATGGGGGATCAGCCCCAGCATTTT.

Comment on this clonotype: This could be a read error, since a much larger clone is one nucleotide away. In nucleotides, the CDR3 is TGTGCCAGCAGTGAAAGAAAGGGGCAAGGCTACACCTTC. It is translated as CASSERKGQGYTF. The chain combines TRBV2 with TRBJ1-2, with D maybe TRBD1 (5 bases). The germline gives CDR1 SNHLY, CDR2 FYNNEI. Trimming took off 2 bases at V and 8 bases at J, with 12 bases between the two ends. The CDR3 spans 13 residues.

The sample holds many counts of this clonotype. The V call is TRBV9, the J call TRBJ1-2, with D tentatively TRBD1 (5 bases). V was cut by 4 bases and J by 0 bases, with 16 bases left in between. CDR3 length equals 16 residues. Germline-derived CDR1 and CDR2 are SGDLS and YYNGEE. This CDR3 is CASSPRPGRSNYGYTF. Here the CDR3 DNA reads TGTGCCAGCAGCCCCCGGCCGGGACGTTCTAACTATGGCTACACCTTC.

The CDR3 bases are TGTGCCAGCAGCCAAGATTTGCAAAACATTCAGTACTTC. Its translation: CASSQDLQNIQYF. The rearrangement uses TRBV4-2 and TRBJ2-4, with D unclear. The CDR3 contains 13 residues. The V gene's germline CDR1 is LGHNA and CDR2 YNFKEQ. V gave up 0 bases and J gave up 5 bases, with 5 bases separating them.

This clonotype has a handful of counts. The CDR3 here is CASLQGYEQYF. The CDR3 DNA is TGTGCTTCTTTACAGGGCTACGAGCAGTACTTC. V gene TRBV6-1 combines with J gene TRBJ2-7, with D perhaps matching TRBD1 (6 bases). The CDR3 consists of 11 residues. Germline lookup yields CDR1 MNHNS and CDR2 SASEGT.

A remark on this clonotype: A much larger clone differs by one base, so this may be a read error. The rearrangement uses TRBV7-9 and TRBJ1-2, with D possibly matching TRBD1 (6 bases). This CDR3 is 15 amino acids long. CDR1 is SEHNR and CDR2 is FQNEAQ in the germline V gene (reference sequence). V lost 4 bases and J lost 4, with 16 bases in between. The CDR3 region is CASSSTWGGVYGYTF. CDR3 in DNA: TGTGCCAGCAGCTCCACCTGGGGGGGCGTCTATGGCTACACCTTC.

This clonotype was found a few times. The J gene is TRBJ1-1, the V gene TRBV7-2; 8 bases agree with TRBD1. J was trimmed by 3 bases and V by 3 bases; bases with no gene match: 3. CDR3 length: 14 residues. Looked up from germline, CDR1 is SGHTA and CDR2 is FQGNSA. Here the CDR3 DNA reads TGTGCCAGCAGCTTCGGGACAGGCTACACTGAAGCTTTCTTT. Translating gives CASSFGTGYTEAFF.

This clonotype was seen ten or more times. The genes are TRBV12-5 and TRBJ2-3, with D unresolved. With 6 bases removed from V and 0 bases from J, the gap between germline ends came to 13 bases. From germline, CDR1 is LGHNT and CDR2 FRNRAP. This CDR3 is built from 15 residues. In DNA form, the CDR3 reads TGTGCTAGTGGGTCCGGGTTTGCTAGCACAGATACGCAGTATTTT. Its protein product is CASGSGFASTDTQYF.

This clonotype was detected many times. The V gene is TRBV12-3 or TRBV12-4, the J gene TRBJ1-5; tentatively, D is TRBD1 (5 bases). The CDR3 loop spans 14 amino acids. V was shortened by 7 bases and J by 6 bases, with 16 bases between the two germline ends. The CDR3 bases are TGTGCCAGCACCTTAGACAGTTTTGGTCAGCCCCAGCATTTT. The encoded protein is CASTLDSFGQPQHF.

Turning to this clonotype: One base away lies a much larger clone, so this may be a sequencing read error. The rearrangement uses TRBV6-1 and TRBJ1-1, with D possibly matching TRBD1 (6 bases). Germline V gene sequence: CDR1 MNHNS, CDR2 SASEGT. The CDR3 consists of 15 residues. V gave up 2 bases and J gave up 5 bases, with 15 bases separating them. The CDR3 reads CASSERGSGKTEAFF. The CDR3 bases are TGTGCCAGCAGTGAAAGGGGGTCGGGGAAGACTGAAGCTTTCTTT.

In this sample, this clonotype turned up a few times. The chain links TRBV7-9 to TRBJ1-1; D gene uncertain. This CDR3 contains 11 residues. V lost 2 bases and J 7 bases, leaving 5 bases between the germline ends. Germline lookup yields CDR1 SEHNR and CDR2 FQNEAQ (reference sequence). The CDR3 DNA sequence: TGTGCCAGCAGCTTAAATGATGAAGCTTTCTTT. It yields the protein CASSLNDEAFF.

About this clonotype itself: Given a much more abundant clone one base away, this may be a read error. In nucleotides, the CDR3 is TGTGCCAGCAGGTCGGGACAGGGCAGGCACACCATATATTTT. Its translation: CASRSGQGRHTIYF. The rearrangement joins TRBV12-3 or TRBV12-4 to TRBJ1-3; 9 nucleotides align to TRBD1. V lost 6 bases and J lost 8; bases outside the gene matches: 8. CDR3 length: 14 residues.

This clonotype was counted a few times. V usage is TRBV5-5 and J usage is TRBJ2-5; D unresolved. V gave up 4 bases and J gave up 2 bases, with 12 bases separating them. The CDR3 has 14 amino acids. The germline CDR1 and CDR2 sequences are SGHKS and YYEKEE (reference sequence). The CDR3 region has the DNA TGTGCCAGCAGCCGAACGACCTTACAAGAGACCCAGTACTTC. Translated, it gives CASSRTTLQETQYF.

V gene TRBV6-1 combines with J gene TRBJ1-2, with D perhaps matching TRBD1 (5 bases). The germline V and J ends were trimmed by 5 bases and 4 bases, with 17 bases remaining between them. The CDR3 sequence is 15 residues long. Germline CDR1 is MNHNS and CDR2 is SASEGT. This chain's CDR3 is CASSLGYRDGYGYTF. In DNA form, the CDR3 reads TGTGCCAGCAGTCTAGGGTATCGGGACGGCTATGGCTACACCTTC.

This clonotype has a handful of counts. The chain employs TRBV4-1 and TRBJ2-3, with 9 positions matching TRBD2. The CDR3 covers 16 residues. V trimming: 4 bases; J trimming: 0 bases; junction bases outside the gene matches: 5. CDR1 and CDR2 from the germline V gene are MGHRA and YSYEKL. The CDR3 bases are TGCGCCAGCAGCCTCCTAGCGGGGAGTAGCACAGATACGCAGTATTTT. Its protein product is CASSLLAGSSTDTQYF.

This chain uses TRBV6-2 or TRBV6-3 with TRBJ2-2, with TRBD1 matching 8 bases. CDR3 size: 14 residues. Trimming cost V 2 bases and J 6 bases; bases outside gene matches: 2. From germline, CDR1 is MNHEY and CDR2 SVGEGT. This chain's CDR3 is CASSYTQGAGELFF. The CDR3 DNA sequence: TGTGCCAGCAGTTACACACAGGGGGCCGGGGAGCTGTTTTTT.

This clonotype was detected only a few times. The chain carries TRBV5-5 and TRBJ2-2; unclear D gene. Germline CDR1 and CDR2: SGHKS and YYEKEE (reference sequence). V dropped 6 bases and J dropped 0 bases, with 9 bases sitting between them. CDR3 length: 14 amino acids. This CDR3 reads CASTGYTNTGELFF. For the CDR3, the DNA is TGTGCCAGCACCGGGTACACGAACACCGGGGAGCTGTTTTTT.